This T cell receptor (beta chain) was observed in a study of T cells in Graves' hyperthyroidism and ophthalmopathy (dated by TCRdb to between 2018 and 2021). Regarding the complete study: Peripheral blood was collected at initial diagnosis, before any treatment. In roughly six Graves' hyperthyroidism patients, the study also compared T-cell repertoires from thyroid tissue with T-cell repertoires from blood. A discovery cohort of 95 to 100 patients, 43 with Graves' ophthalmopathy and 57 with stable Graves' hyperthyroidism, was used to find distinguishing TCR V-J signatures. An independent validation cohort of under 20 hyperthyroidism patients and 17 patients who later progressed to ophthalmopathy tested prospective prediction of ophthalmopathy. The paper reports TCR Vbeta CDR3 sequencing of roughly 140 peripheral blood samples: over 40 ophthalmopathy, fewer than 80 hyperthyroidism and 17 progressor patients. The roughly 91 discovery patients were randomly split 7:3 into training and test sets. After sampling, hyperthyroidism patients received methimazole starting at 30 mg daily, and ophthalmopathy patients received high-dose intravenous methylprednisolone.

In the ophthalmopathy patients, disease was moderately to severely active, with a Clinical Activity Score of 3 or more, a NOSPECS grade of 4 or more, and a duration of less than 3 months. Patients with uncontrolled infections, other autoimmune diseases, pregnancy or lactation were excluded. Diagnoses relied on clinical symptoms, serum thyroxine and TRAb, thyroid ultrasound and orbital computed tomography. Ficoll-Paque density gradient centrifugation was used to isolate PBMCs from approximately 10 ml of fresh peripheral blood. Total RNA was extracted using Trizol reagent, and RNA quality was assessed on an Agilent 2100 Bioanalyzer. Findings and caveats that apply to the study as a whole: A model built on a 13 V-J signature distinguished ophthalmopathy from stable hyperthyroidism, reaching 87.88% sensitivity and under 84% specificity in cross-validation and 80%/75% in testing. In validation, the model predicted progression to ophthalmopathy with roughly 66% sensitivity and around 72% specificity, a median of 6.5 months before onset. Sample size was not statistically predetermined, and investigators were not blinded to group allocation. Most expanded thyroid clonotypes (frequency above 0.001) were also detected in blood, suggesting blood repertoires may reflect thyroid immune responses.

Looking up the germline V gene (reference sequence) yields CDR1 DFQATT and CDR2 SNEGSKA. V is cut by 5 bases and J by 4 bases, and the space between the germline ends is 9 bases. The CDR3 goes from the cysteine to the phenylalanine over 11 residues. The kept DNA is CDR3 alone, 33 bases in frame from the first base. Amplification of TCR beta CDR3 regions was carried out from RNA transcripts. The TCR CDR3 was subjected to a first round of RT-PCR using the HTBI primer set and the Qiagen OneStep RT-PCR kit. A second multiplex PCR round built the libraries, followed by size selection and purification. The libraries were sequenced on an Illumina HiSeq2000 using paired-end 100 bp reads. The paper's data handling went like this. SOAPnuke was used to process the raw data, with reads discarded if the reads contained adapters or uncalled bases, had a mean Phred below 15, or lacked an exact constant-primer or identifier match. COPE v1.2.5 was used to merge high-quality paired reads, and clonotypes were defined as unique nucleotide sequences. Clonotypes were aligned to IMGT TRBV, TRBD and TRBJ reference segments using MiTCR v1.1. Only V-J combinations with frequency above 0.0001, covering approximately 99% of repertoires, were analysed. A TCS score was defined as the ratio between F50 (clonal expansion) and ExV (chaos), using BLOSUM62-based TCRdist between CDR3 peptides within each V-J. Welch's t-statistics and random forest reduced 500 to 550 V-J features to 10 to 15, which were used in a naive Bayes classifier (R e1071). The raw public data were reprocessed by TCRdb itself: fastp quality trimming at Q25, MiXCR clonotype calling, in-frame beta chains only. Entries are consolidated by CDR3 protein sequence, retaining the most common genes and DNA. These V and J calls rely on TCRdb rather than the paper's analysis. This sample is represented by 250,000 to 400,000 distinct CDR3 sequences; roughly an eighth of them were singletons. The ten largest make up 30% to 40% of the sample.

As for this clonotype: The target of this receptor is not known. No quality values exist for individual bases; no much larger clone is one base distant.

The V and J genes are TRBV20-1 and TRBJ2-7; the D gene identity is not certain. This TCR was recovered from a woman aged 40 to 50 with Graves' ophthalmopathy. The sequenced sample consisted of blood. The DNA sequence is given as TGCAGTGCTTTGCGCGGATACGAGCAGTACTTC. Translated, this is CSALRGYEQYF.